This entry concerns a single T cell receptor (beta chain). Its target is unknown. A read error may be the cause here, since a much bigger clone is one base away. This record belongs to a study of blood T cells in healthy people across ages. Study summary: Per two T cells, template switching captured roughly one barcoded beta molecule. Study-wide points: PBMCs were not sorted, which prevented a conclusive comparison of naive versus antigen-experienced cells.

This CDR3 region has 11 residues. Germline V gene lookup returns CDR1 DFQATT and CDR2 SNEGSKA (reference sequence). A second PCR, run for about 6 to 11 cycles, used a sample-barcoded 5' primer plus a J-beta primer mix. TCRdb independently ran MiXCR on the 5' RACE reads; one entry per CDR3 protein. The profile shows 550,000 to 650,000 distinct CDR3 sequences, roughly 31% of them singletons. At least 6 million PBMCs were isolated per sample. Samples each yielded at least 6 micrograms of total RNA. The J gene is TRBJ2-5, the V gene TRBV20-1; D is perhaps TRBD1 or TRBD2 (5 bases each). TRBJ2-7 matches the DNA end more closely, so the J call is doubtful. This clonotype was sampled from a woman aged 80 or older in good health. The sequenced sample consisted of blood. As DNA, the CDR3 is TGCAGGGCTCTTGGGGGCTACGAGCAGTACTTC. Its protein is CRALGGYEQYF.